The 9 T cell receptor beta chains below come from one sample, sequenced in a study of regulatory T cells in long-lasting Graves disease. Stated time point: newly diagnosed GD, antithyroid drugs for less than 3 months. From RNA extracted from PBMCs, the TCR library was made. Assembly of TCR beta libraries relied on iRepertoire HTBI primers together with Arm-PCR of CDR3 regions. MiXCR, applied by TCRdb to the multiplex PCR reads, yields one record per CDR3 protein. Counted here are about 220,000 distinct CDR3 sequences, roughly 19% occurring once; the ten biggest clones make up 10% to 15%. The same data also went into a second study, on T cells in Graves' hyperthyroidism and ophthalmopathy.

The sample consisted of peripheral blood mononuclear cells (PBMCs), taken at new diagnosis, from a patient treated with antithyroid drugs. Receptors originate from a young woman with Graves disease.

In this sample, this clonotype turned up many times. The chain recombines TRBV30 with TRBJ1-1; D unresolved. The CDR3 spans 14 residues. Between the trimmed V and J ends, which lost 3 bases and 4 bases, there was a span of 15 bases. Germline V gene lookup returns CDR1 GTSNPN and CDR2 SVGIG (reference sequence). CDR3: CAWRIVATGTEAFF. In DNA, the CDR3 is TGTGCCTGGAGGATTGTCGCAACGGGCACTGAAGCTTTCTTT.

This clonotype was counted many times. This sequence joins TRBV2 and TRBJ2-3; no definite D call. The CDR3 loop spans 13 amino acids. The V gene's germline CDR1 is SNHLY and CDR2 FYNNEI. The ends were cut back, 6 bases at V and 2 bases at J, with 9 bases in the middle. CDR3 protein: CASSARATDTQYF. CDR3 nucleotides: TGTGCCAGCAGCGCTAGGGCCACAGATACGCAGTATTTT.

In this sample, this clonotype turned up a few times. The chain uses TRBV28 and TRBJ2-1; tentatively, D is TRBD2 (5 bases). This CDR3 region has 16 residues. V was trimmed by 6 bases and J by 0 bases, leaving 15 bases between them. Germline V gene lookup returns CDR1 MDHEN and CDR2 SYDVKM. CDR3 loop: CASRPRTASSYNEQFF. CDR3 DNA: TGTGCCAGCAGGCCCCGGACTGCTAGCTCCTACAATGAGCAGTTCTTC.

This clonotype was counted at least ten times. The chain uses TRBV6-5 and TRBJ2-5; weak D call: TRBD1 (5 bases). V was trimmed by 2 bases and J by 3 bases, leaving 10 bases between them. The germline CDR1 and CDR2 sequences are MNHEY and SVGAGI. This CDR3 has 14 residues. In DNA form, the CDR3 reads TGTGCCAGCAGTTACCATGGGGCAAAAGAGACCCAGTACTTC. It yields the protein CASSYHGAKETQYF.

This clonotype was found many times. The chain links TRBV11-2 to TRBJ1-1, with a weak D call TRBD1 (6 bases). V dropped 4 bases and J dropped 8 bases, with 23 bases sitting between them. Germline assignment: CDR1 SGHAT and CDR2 FQNNGV. The CDR3 runs to 16 residues. The CDR3 bases are TGTGCCAGCAGCTCCCCACGCAGGGGCAAATATGAGGAAGCTTTCTTT. Residues: CASSSPRRGKYEEAFF.

At least ten counts were recorded for this clonotype. V usage is TRBV28 and J usage is TRBJ2-3; 15 bases are shared with TRBD2. This CDR3 comprises 18 residues. V was pared by 1 base and J by 6 bases, with 8 bases of the junction left unmatched. CDR1 MDHEN and CDR2 SYDVKM come from the germline V gene. CDR3 DNA: TGTGCCAGCAGTTTATACGGACTAGCGGGGGGGCCCCCGGATACGCAGTATTTT. The encoded protein is CASSLYGLAGGPPDTQYF.

This clonotype was seen repeatedly, ten times or more. The chain joins TRBV14 to TRBJ1-5; D is perhaps TRBD1 (6 bases). Trimming shortened V by 4 bases and J by 7 bases, and 17 bases separated the two germline ends. This CDR3 has 15 amino acids. The germline V gene encodes CDR1 SGHDN and CDR2 FVKESK. The CDR3 region is CASSRLTGDGQPQHF. The CDR3 DNA sequence: TGTGCCAGCAGCCGCCTGACAGGCGACGGACAGCCCCAGCATTTT.

This clonotype occurred many times. This chain connects TRBV7-9 to TRBJ2-1, with 11 bases fitting TRBD2. In germline, CDR1 is SEHNR, CDR2 FQNEAQ (reference sequence). After removal of 5 bases from V and 7 bases from J, the junction contained 10 bases not matched to a gene. This CDR3 is 16 amino acids long. The CDR3 region is CASSPVAGGRWNEQFF. CDR3 DNA: TGTGCCAGCAGCCCCGTAGCGGGAGGGCGTTGGAATGAGCAGTTCTTC.

This clonotype appeared many times. The chain combines TRBV12-5 with TRBJ1-1; 7 bases match TRBD1. J lost 3 bases, V lost 6 bases, and 13 bases had no gene match. The germline V gene has CDR1 LGHNT and CDR2 FRNRAP. The CDR3 has 16 residues. CDR3 residues: CASGYLEDREDTEAFF. DNA for the CDR3: TGTGCTAGTGGCTACCTTGAAGACAGGGAGGACACTGAAGCTTTCTTT.